What follows are 30 T cell receptor beta chains derived from one specimen sequenced in a study of T cells after yellow fever vaccination (dated by TCRdb to between 2019 and 2020). Library prep was done by 5' RACE. Sequenced using an Illumina NovaSeq 6000. Through fastp at Q25 and MiXCR, TCRdb rebuilt clones from the public reads, retaining in-frame beta chains. Each CDR3 protein gets just one entry, which takes the most common genes and DNA from the rows behind it. This sample comprises 300,000 to 350,000 distinct CDR3 sequences, 4% of them detected only once. The ten largest account for more than 20% of the sample. This sample's treatment or condition label indicates: live attenuated yellow fever vaccine strain. Source: PBMCs, taken 5 days after the yellow fever booster vaccination. Receptors originate from a man between 18 and 29 years old who received the YFV17D yellow fever vaccine.

The V and J genes are TRBV7-2 and TRBJ2-3; 10 nucleotides line up with TRBD2. This CDR3 has 15 residues. Trimming removed 5 bases from V and 5 bases from J; junction bases left unmatched: 7. Germline loops: CDR1 SGHTA, CDR2 FQGNSA. The CDR3 sequence: CASSPTSGVLDTQYF. DNA for the CDR3: TGTGCCAGCAGCCCAACTAGCGGGGTGTTAGATACGCAGTATTTT. Complete variable domain (other parts from reference TRBV7-2 and TRBJ2-3): GAGVSQSPSNKVTEKGKDVELRCDPISGHTALYWYRQSLGQGLEFLIYFQGNSAPDKSGLPSDRFSAERTGGSVSTLTIQRTQQEDSAVYLCASSPTSGVLDTQYFGPGTRLTVL.

This clonotype was counted only a few times. The rearrangement uses TRBV11-2 and TRBJ2-3; TRBD2 aligns across 12 bases. In germline, CDR1 is SGHAT, CDR2 FQNNGV. V lost 5 bases, J lost 8 bases, and 11 bases stayed unmatched. This CDR3 is built from 16 residues. DNA for the CDR3: TGTGCCAGCAGCCAGACTAGCGGGGGCCCTATGTCTACGCAGTATTTT. This gives the protein CASSQTSGGPMSTQYF.

The chain recombines TRBV12-3 or TRBV12-4 with TRBJ1-1; D is perhaps TRBD1 (6 bases). This CDR3 is built from 14 residues. The germline V and J ends were trimmed by 6 bases and 6 bases, with 17 bases remaining between them. The CDR3, as DNA: TGTGCCAGCAGCAACAGGGCCGGCTCCCCTGAAGCTTTCTTT. The encoded protein is CASSNRAGSPEAFF.

This clonotype came up many times. This chain joins TRBV6-5 and TRBJ2-3; D may be TRBD2 (5 bases). The CDR3 loop spans 12 amino acids. Trimming pared 4 bases from V and 6 bases from J, leaving 8 bases between. CDR1 and CDR2 (germline): MNHEY, SVGAGI. This CDR3 reads CASSSRRDTQYF. The CDR3 DNA reads as TGTGCCAGCAGTTCTAGGAGGGATACGCAGTATTTT.

In this sample, this clonotype turned up many times. The rearrangement joins TRBV7-3 to TRBJ1-4; D call uncertain. Germline assignment: CDR1 SGHTA and CDR2 FQGTGA. V lost 2 bases and J 2 bases, leaving 9 bases between the germline ends. This CDR3 region has 15 residues. The CDR3 DNA sequence: TGTGCCAGCAGCTTACCCCTGGGGACTAATGAAAAACTGTTTTTT. This sequence encodes CASSLPLGTNEKLFF.

This chain uses TRBV19 with TRBJ2-7; TRBD2 aligns across 7 bases. Germline CDR1 reads LNHDA; CDR2 reads SQIVND (reference sequence). This CDR3 spans 15 amino acids. The V and J ends lost 0 bases and 3 bases, in that order; junction bases with no gene match: 5. CDR3 sequence: CASSIDREADYEQYF. CDR3 sequence (DNA): TGTGCCAGTAGTATAGATCGGGAGGCAGACTACGAGCAGTACTTC.

This clonotype was detected only a few times. The V call is TRBV5-1, the J call TRBJ1-4, with D unclear. The germline gives CDR1 SGHRS, CDR2 YFSETQ. The V end was cut by 5 bases, the J end by 3 bases, with 11 bases between. The CDR3 runs 14 residues. CDR3 amino acids: CASSEARPNEKLFF. For the CDR3, the DNA is TGCGCCAGCAGTGAGGCAAGGCCTAATGAAAAACTGTTTTTT.

This clonotype was observed a few times. V usage is TRBV10-1 and J usage is TRBJ2-1; D remains unclear. The V gene's germline CDR1 is WNHNN and CDR2 SYGVQD (reference sequence). The ends were cut back, 0 bases at V and 2 bases at J, with 11 bases in the middle. The length of the CDR3 is 16 residues. CDR3 DNA sequence: TGCGCCAGCAGTGAGTCGCAGAGAAAGGCCTACAATGAGCAGTTCTTC. It codes for CASSESQRKAYNEQFF.

This clonotype was seen a few times. J is TRBJ2-3 and V is TRBV7-6; no clear D gene. This CDR3 spans 17 amino acids. From germline, CDR1 is SGHVS and CDR2 FNYEAQ. Between the trimmed V and J ends, which lost 2 bases and 0 bases, there was a span of 15 bases. The CDR3 nucleotides are TGTGCCAGCAGCTTAACCCCGACTCGGAAGAGCACAGATACGCAGTATTTT. Protein product: CASSLTPTRKSTDTQYF. The full variable domain, rest sourced from reference TRBV7-6 and TRBJ2-3, is GAGVSQSPRYKVTKRGQDVALRCDPISGHVSLYWYRQALGQGPEFLTYFNYEAQQDKSGLPNDRFSAERPEGSISTLTIQRTEQRDSAMYRCASSLTPTRKSTDTQYFGPGTRLTVL.

This chain connects TRBV7-2 to TRBJ2-3; 12 bases align to TRBD2. Germline V CDR1 and CDR2: SGHTA, FQGNSA. V shed 5 bases and J 5 bases; nucleotides not matched to a gene: 5. This CDR3 spans 15 amino acids. CDR3 in amino acids: CASSPLAGGLDTQYF. In DNA form, the CDR3 reads TGTGCCAGCAGCCCCCTAGCGGGGGGGCTAGATACGCAGTATTTT.

This clonotype appeared many times. This rearrangement joins TRBV5-5 to TRBJ1-2; the D gene is possibly TRBD1 (6 bases). Trimming pared 4 bases from V and 12 bases from J, leaving 22 bases between. Germline CDR1 reads SGHKS; CDR2 reads YYEKEE (reference sequence). This CDR3 region has 14 residues. The CDR3 protein is CASSLPQGTSAHTF. Here the CDR3 DNA reads TGTGCCAGCAGCCTCCCCCAGGGGACCAGCGCTCACACCTTC.

This clonotype was seen a few times. The CDR3 sequence is CASSFGTGDNQPQHF. CDR3 sequence (DNA): TGTGCCAGCAGCTTCGGGACAGGGGACAATCAGCCCCAGCATTTT. The chain links TRBV7-9 to TRBJ1-5; TRBD1 matches at 10 bases. The V gene end was trimmed by 3 bases and the J gene end by 3 bases; junction bases not matched to a gene: 2. This CDR3 region has 15 residues. Germline assignment: CDR1 SEHNR and CDR2 FQNEAQ (reference sequence). Based on the CDR3 plus reference TRBV7-9 and TRBJ1-5, the full variable domain is DTGVSQNPRHKITKRGQNVTFRCDPISEHNRLYWYRQTLGQGPEFLTYFQNEAQLEKSRLLSDRFSAERPKGSFSTLEIQRTEQGDSAMYLCASSFGTGDNQPQHFGDGTRLSIL.

V is TRBV27 and J is TRBJ1-6; D not resolved. Germline values: CDR1 MNHEY, CDR2 SMNVEV (reference sequence). CDR3 size: 14 residues. Between the trimmed V and J ends, which lost 10 bases and 7 bases, there was a span of 17 bases. The chain's CDR3 is CATRAGDMNSPLHF. In DNA form, the CDR3 reads TGTGCCACACGGGCCGGGGATATGAATTCACCCCTCCACTTT.

This clonotype was found many times. The rearrangement uses TRBV5-1 and TRBJ1-4, with a possible D match to TRBD1 (5 bases). The germline V and J ends were trimmed by 4 bases and 6 bases, with 13 bases remaining between them. The CDR3 extends over 14 amino acids. Germline V CDR1 and CDR2: SGHRS, YFSETQ. CDR3 DNA: TGCGCCAGCAGCATGTCCGGGACGGATGAAAAACTGTTTTTT. Translating it yields CASSMSGTDEKLFF. Together with reference TRBV5-1 and TRBJ1-4, the CDR3 gives the full variable domain: KAGVTQTPRYLIKTRGQQVTLSCSPISGHRSVSWYQQTPGQGLQFLFEYFSETQRNKGNFPGRFSGRQFSNSRSEMNVSTLELGDSALYLCASSMSGTDEKLFFGSGTQLSVL.

V gene TRBV20-1 combines with J gene TRBJ2-7; D call uncertain. Germline assignment: CDR1 DFQATT and CDR2 SNEGSKA (reference sequence). This CDR3 has 13 amino acids. V was shortened by 1 base and J by 4 bases, with 11 bases between the two germline ends. The CDR3 loop is CSARVPSRYEQYV. In DNA, the CDR3 is TGCAGTGCTAGAGTCCCCTCACGGTACGAGCAGTACGTC.

This clonotype was found a few times. The chain carries TRBV29-1 and TRBJ1-1; D uncertain. CDR1 is SQVTM, CDR2 ANQGSEA, per germline. This CDR3 spans 12 amino acids. The ends were cut back, 6 bases at V and 2 bases at J, with 10 bases in the middle. CDR3 DNA: TGCAGCGTCCCGAACTTTAACACTGAAGCTTTCTTT. The encoded protein is CSVPNFNTEAFF.

In its sample, this clonotype was seen many times. The V call is TRBV7-6, the J call TRBJ1-1; a possible D gene is TRBD1 (5 bases). V was trimmed by 2 bases and J by 4 bases, leaving 8 bases between them. The CDR3 has 13 residues. CDR1 and CDR2 from the germline V gene are SGHVS and FNYEAQ. The CDR3 region has the DNA TGTGCCAGCAGCTTACGTCAGGGCACTGAAGCTTTCTTT. Amino acid sequence: CASSLRQGTEAFF.

This clonotype appeared many times. J is TRBJ2-3 and V is TRBV24-1; D uncertain. Trimming took off 2 bases at V and 6 bases at J, with 8 bases between the two ends. Looked up from germline, CDR1 is KGHDR and CDR2 is SFDVKD. The CDR3 spans 13 residues. The CDR3 loop is CATSDSSWDTQYF. The CDR3 nucleotides read TGTGCCACCAGTGATTCATCTTGGGATACGCAGTATTTT.

This clonotype was counted ten times or more. J is TRBJ2-1 and V is TRBV5-1; D is perhaps TRBD1 (5 bases). V was pared by 3 bases and J by 7 bases, with 17 bases between. This CDR3 is 15 amino acids long. Germline V gene lookup returns CDR1 SGHRS and CDR2 YFSETQ. Here the CDR3 DNA reads TGCGCCAGCAGCTCCCAGGCAGGGATCGAGAATGAGCAGTTCTTC. Its translation: CASSSQAGIENEQFF.

This clonotype occurred many times. The chain employs TRBV20-1 and TRBJ1-2; a possible D gene is TRBD1 (5 bases). V was cut by 5 bases and J by 5 bases, with 12 bases left in between. The CDR3 runs 12 residues. Germline values: CDR1 DFQATT, CDR2 SNEGSKA (reference sequence). CDR3 sequence reads: CSAPGTAYGYTF. CDR3 in DNA: TGCAGTGCTCCCGGGACCGCGTATGGCTACACCTTC.

This clonotype was detected a few times. The rearrangement joins TRBV5-1 to TRBJ1-6; 7 bases are a match to TRBD1. V shed 4 bases and J 9 bases; nucleotides not matched to a gene: 10. The CDR3 has 15 residues. Germline V gene lookup returns CDR1 SGHRS and CDR2 YFSETQ. CDR3 coding DNA: TGCGCCAGCAGCCCTCGCACAGGGGCTAGTTCACCCCTCCACTTT. Protein: CASSPRTGASSPLHF.

This clonotype was picked up many times. The chain uses TRBV5-1 and TRBJ2-7; D is possibly TRBD1 (6 bases). The CDR3 consists of 14 residues. The V end lost 4 bases, the J end lost 0 bases, and 11 bases lay between the germline ends. The V gene's germline CDR1 is SGHRS and CDR2 YFSETQ. The CDR3 bases are TGCGCCAGCAGCCGGGACACCAGCTCCTACGAGCAGTACGTC. As protein: CASSRDTSSYEQYV.

A few counts support this clonotype. The chain couples TRBV5-4 to TRBJ2-1; TRBD2 aligns across 7 bases. This CDR3 has 13 amino acids. The V segment lost 7 bases and the J segment 3 bases; nucleotides outside the gene matches: 4. Germline CDR1 is SGHNT and CDR2 is YYREEE (reference sequence). CDR3 loop: CASGGSNYNEQFF. The DNA of the CDR3 is TGTGCCAGCGGCGGGAGCAACTACAATGAGCAGTTCTTC.

The sample holds many counts of this clonotype. The chain recombines TRBV10-3 with TRBJ1-6; D not certain. The CDR3 is made up of 16 amino acids. V was trimmed by 3 bases and J by 7 bases, leaving 16 bases between them. Germline CDR1 and CDR2: ENHRY and SYGVKD. The CDR3 DNA reads TGTGCCATCAGTGAAGAGGGCAAACCTTACAATTCACCCCTCCACTTT. Translation gives CAISEEGKPYNSPLHF.

Ten or more counts support this clonotype. V and J are TRBV10-3 and TRBJ2-5; D is uncertain. The V end was cut by 5 bases, the J end by 2 bases, with 6 bases between. The CDR3 runs 12 residues. Germline assignment: CDR1 ENHRY and CDR2 SYGVKD. The CDR3 sequence: CAISQVQETQYF. The CDR3 coding sequence is TGTGCCATCAGTCAAGTACAAGAGACCCAGTACTTC.

This clonotype showed up just a few times. V usage is TRBV12-3 or TRBV12-4 and J usage is TRBJ1-2, with D perhaps TRBD1 (5 bases). The CDR3 spans 14 residues. Trimming stripped 6 bases from V and 6 bases from J, with 17 bases between. The CDR3 DNA is TGTGCCAGCAGGAGACTCGTGGGGGGGGATGGCTACACCTTC. It codes for CASRRLVGGDGYTF.

This clonotype has ten or more counts. The chain employs TRBV5-5 and TRBJ1-2, with a tentative D call TRBD1 (6 bases). The CDR3 spans 13 residues. V lost 4 bases to trimming and J lost 5 bases, with 12 bases between them. Germline V CDR1 and CDR2: SGHKS, YYEKEE (reference sequence). CDR3 in DNA: TGTGCCAGCAGCCGACAGGCGGAGTATGGCTACACCTTC. Encoded protein: CASSRQAEYGYTF.

Only a few counts were recorded for this clonotype. This chain joins TRBV5-1 and TRBJ2-2; D may be TRBD1 (5 bases). The germline V and J ends were trimmed by 7 bases and 3 bases, with 10 bases remaining between them. The CDR3 covers 13 residues. Germline loops: CDR1 SGHRS, CDR2 YFSETQ. The CDR3 coding sequence is TGCGCCAGCGACTCAGGGCACACCGGGGAGCTGTTTTTT. As protein: CASDSGHTGELFF.

This clonotype was seen at least ten times. The J gene is TRBJ1-1, the V gene TRBV7-9, with no clear D. The CDR3 covers 13 residues. V shed 5 bases and J shed 5 bases, with 12 bases lying between them. Germline lookup yields CDR1 SEHNR and CDR2 FQNEAQ (reference sequence). The CDR3 loop reads CASSRRLDTEAFF. Here the CDR3 DNA reads TGTGCCAGCAGCCGCAGATTGGATACTGAAGCTTTCTTT.

This clonotype was observed a handful of times. The rearrangement joins TRBV7-2 to TRBJ2-7; TRBD1 might be the D (7 bases). The germline CDR1 and CDR2 sequences are SGHTA and FQGNSA. The CDR3 is 13 amino acids. V was clipped by 4 bases and J by 6 bases, with 13 bases between them. CDR3 nucleotides: TGTGCCAGCAGCTCCAGACAGGGAGGCGAGCAGTACTTC. Residues: CASSSRQGGEQYF.